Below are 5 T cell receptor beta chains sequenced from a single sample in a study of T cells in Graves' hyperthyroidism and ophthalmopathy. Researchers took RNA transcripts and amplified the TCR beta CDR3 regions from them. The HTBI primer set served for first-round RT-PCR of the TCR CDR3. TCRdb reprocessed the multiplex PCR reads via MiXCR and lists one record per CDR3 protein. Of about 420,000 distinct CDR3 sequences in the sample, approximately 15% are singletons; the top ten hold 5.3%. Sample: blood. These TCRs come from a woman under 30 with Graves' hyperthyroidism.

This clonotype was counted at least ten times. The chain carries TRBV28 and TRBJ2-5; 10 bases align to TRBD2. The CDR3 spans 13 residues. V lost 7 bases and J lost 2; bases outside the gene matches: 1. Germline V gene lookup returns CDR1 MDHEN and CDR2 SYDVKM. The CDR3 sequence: CASIAGGQETQYF. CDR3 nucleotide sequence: TGTGCCAGCATAGCGGGGGGACAAGAGACCCAGTACTTC.

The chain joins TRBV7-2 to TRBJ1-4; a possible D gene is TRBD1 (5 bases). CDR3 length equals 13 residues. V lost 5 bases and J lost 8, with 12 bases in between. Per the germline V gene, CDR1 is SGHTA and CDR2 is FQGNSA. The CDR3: CASSLWGGEKLFF. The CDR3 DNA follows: TGTGCCAGCAGCCTCTGGGGGGGAGAAAAACTGTTTTTT.

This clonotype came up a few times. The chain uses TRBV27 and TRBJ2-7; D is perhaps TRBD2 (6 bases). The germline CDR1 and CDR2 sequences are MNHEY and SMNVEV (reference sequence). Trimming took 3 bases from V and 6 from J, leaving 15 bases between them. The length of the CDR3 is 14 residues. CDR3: CASSFSGERAEQYF. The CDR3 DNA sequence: TGTGCCAGCAGTTTTAGTGGAGAGCGGGCCGAGCAGTACTTC.

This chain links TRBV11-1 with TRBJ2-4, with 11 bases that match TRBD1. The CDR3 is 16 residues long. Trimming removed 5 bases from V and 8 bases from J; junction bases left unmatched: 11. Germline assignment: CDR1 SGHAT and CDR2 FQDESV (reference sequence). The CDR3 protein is CASSPWTGGKRDIQYF. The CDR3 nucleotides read TGTGCCAGCAGCCCCTGGACAGGGGGCAAAAGGGACATTCAGTACTTC.

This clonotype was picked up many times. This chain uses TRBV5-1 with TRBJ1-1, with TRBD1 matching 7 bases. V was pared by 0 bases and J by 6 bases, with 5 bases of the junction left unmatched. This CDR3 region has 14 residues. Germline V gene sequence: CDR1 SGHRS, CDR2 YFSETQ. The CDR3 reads CASSLDSRGAEAFF. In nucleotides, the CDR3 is TGCGCCAGCAGCTTGGACAGCAGGGGGGCTGAAGCTTTCTTT. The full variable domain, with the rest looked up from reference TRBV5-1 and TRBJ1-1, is KAGVTQTPRYLIKTRGQQVTLSCSPISGHRSVSWYQQTPGQGLQFLFEYFSETQRNKGNFPGRFSGRQFSNSRSEMNVSTLELGDSALYLCASSLDSRGAEAFFGQGTRLTVV.